The 19 T cell receptor beta chains below were found in one sample sequenced in a study of metastatic and nonmetastatic thyroid tumors. Patients were all untreated before their thyroid surgery. TCRdb re-analyzed the PCR reads through MiXCR. The table shows 30,000 to 40,000 clones, with about a sixth occurring only once. Material for sequencing was blood. The origin of the receptors is a female donor with papillary thyroid cancer or a benign thyroid nodule (not recorded which). Some clones in this sample may be carry-over from other donors' samples.

In its sample, this clone was seen a few times. The chain has TRBV5-1 and TRBJ2-2; D unclear. The germline CDR1 and CDR2 sequences are SGHRS and YFSETQ. The CDR3 is 14 amino acids. Trimming cost V 6 bases and J 2 bases, with 11 bases left between them. The CDR3 sequence is CASTSELNTGELFF. Here the CDR3 DNA reads TGCGCCAGCACGAGTGAGCTTAACACCGGGGAGCTGTTTTTT.

This clone was seen repeatedly, ten times or more. This rearrangement joins TRBV6-5 to TRBJ1-3; possible D gene TRBD1, 5 bases. The V gene lost 2 bases and the J gene lost 0 bases, with 8 bases spanning the gap. Germline V CDR1 and CDR2: MNHEY, SVGAGI. The CDR3 is 15 amino acids. CDR3 in DNA: TGTGCCAGCAGTTACGGGGGACTCTCTGGAAACACCATATATTTT. Encoded protein: CASSYGGLSGNTIYF.

Relative to its sample, this clone is medium-sized. The rearrangement links TRBV6-2 or TRBV6-3 to TRBJ2-5; D is unclear. The CDR3 has 11 amino acids. Germline CDR1 and CDR2: MNHEY and SVGEGT. Between the trimmed V and J ends, which lost 2 bases and 5 bases, there was a span of 3 bases. CDR3 sequence (DNA): TGTGCCAGCAGTTACGGGGAGACCCAGTACTTC. Amino acids: CASSYGETQYF.

This clone was found many times. V usage is TRBV4-1 and J usage is TRBJ2-2; 8 bases are a match to TRBD1. The CDR3 sequence is 14 residues long. CDR1 is MGHRA and CDR2 is YSYEKL in the germline V gene. V lost 5 bases and J lost 2; bases outside the gene matches: 1. Here the CDR3 DNA reads TGCGCCAGCAGCGACAGGGGAAACACCGGGGAGCTGTTTTTT. It specifies CASSDRGNTGELFF.

This clone was counted only a few times. A read error may account for a junction end that differs from germline. CDR3 in DNA: TGTGTCAGCAGTTGGGGGGGAAGGAAGGTCTACACCTTC. It translates to CVSSWGGRKVYTF. The V and J genes are TRBV6-8 and TRBJ1-2, with a weak D call TRBD1 (5 bases). The germline V gene has CDR1 MNHGY and CDR2 SAAAGT. The CDR3 sequence is 13 residues long.

This clone was recorded many times. The chain carries TRBV6-1 and TRBJ2-3, with 8 bases lining up with TRBD1. V lost 0 bases, J lost 1 base, and 3 bases stayed unmatched. Germline assignment: CDR1 MNHNS and CDR2 SASEGT. This CDR3 has 16 amino acids. The CDR3 DNA follows: TGTGCCAGCAGTGAAGCCGGGACAGGTCGCACAGATACGCAGTATTTT. It specifies CASSEAGTGRTDTQYF.

V gene TRBV6-2 or TRBV6-3 combines with J gene TRBJ1-1; a possible D gene is TRBD1 (5 bases). Per the germline V gene, CDR1 is MNHEY and CDR2 is SVGEGT. This CDR3 contains 14 residues. V was trimmed by 7 bases and J by 0 bases, leaving 12 bases between them. The CDR3 protein is CASMVGGLNTEAFF. CDR3 nucleotides: TGTGCCAGCATGGTCGGGGGACTGAACACTGAAGCTTTCTTT.

The gene calls are TRBV24-1 and TRBJ2-7; weak D call: TRBD2 (5 bases). V shed 6 bases and J shed 3 bases, with 17 bases lying between them. Germline V gene data show CDR1 as KGHDR and CDR2 as SFDVKD. The CDR3 spans 15 residues. The CDR3 is CATSPSGRSGYEQYF. The CDR3 coding sequence is TGTGCCACCAGTCCGTCGGGAAGGAGCGGCTACGAGCAGTACTTC.

The table lists this clone with many counts. The chain joins TRBV2 to TRBJ1-1, with D hard to call. Germline V gives CDR1 SNHLY, CDR2 FYNNEI. V dropped 6 bases and J dropped 2 bases, with 10 bases sitting between them. The CDR3 extends over 13 amino acids. CDR3 DNA: TGTGCCAGCAGGGCAAGTCCCAACACTGAAGCTTTCTTT. This translates into CASRASPNTEAFF.

This clone was counted only a few times. The junction differs from germline at one of its ends, possibly a read error. V and J are TRBV28 and TRBJ1-2; 7 bases line up with TRBD1. Germline V gives CDR1 MDHEN, CDR2 SYDVKM. The CDR3 is 17 amino acids. CDR3 loop: CASILSWGRGLHYGYTF. The DNA of the CDR3 is TGTGCCAGCATTTTATCCTGGGGGAGGGGGCTTCACTATGGCTACACCTTC.

This clone was counted ten times or more. This chain links TRBV4-1 with TRBJ1-4; D is perhaps TRBD1 (5 bases). The CDR3 consists of 15 residues. The germline V gene encodes CDR1 MGHRA and CDR2 YSYEKL. Trimming stripped 0 bases from V and 8 bases from J, with 13 bases between. The CDR3 nucleotides are TGCGCCAGCAGCCAAGAAGGGCGGGGGGAAGAAAAACTGTTTTTT. It codes for CASSQEGRGEEKLFF.

As for this clone: The identical CDR3 is also encoded by other nucleotide sequences in the sample. This chain connects TRBV12-3 or TRBV12-4 to TRBJ1-5; possibly TRBD1 for D (6 bases). CDR3 length: 15 residues. V shed 1 base and J shed 7 bases, with 14 bases lying between them. The CDR3 nucleotides are TGTGCCAGCAGTTTAGGTGGACAGAACAACCAGCCCCAGCATTTT. Translating gives CASSLGGQNNQPQHF.

The V call is TRBV6-1, the J call TRBJ2-4; possibly TRBD1 for D (6 bases). CDR1 MNHNS and CDR2 SASEGT come from the germline V gene. The CDR3 contains 17 residues. V lost 8 bases and J 0 bases, leaving 20 bases between the germline ends. The CDR3 protein is CASRGTCTPLAKNIQYF. In DNA form, the CDR3 reads TGTGCCAGCCGAGGGACATGTACTCCCTTAGCCAAAAACATTCAGTACTTC.

Ten or more counts support this clone. The V call is TRBV20-1, the J call TRBJ1-2; TRBD1 matches at 7 bases. This CDR3 region has 14 residues. V shed 2 bases, J shed 1 base, and the junction held 4 bases outside the gene matches. In germline, CDR1 is DFQATT, CDR2 SNEGSKA (reference sequence). CDR3 sequence reads: CSARSTGDNYGYTF. CDR3 nucleotides: TGCAGTGCTAGATCAACAGGGGATAACTATGGCTACACCTTC.

This clone was picked up many times. V gene TRBV19 combines with J gene TRBJ2-7, with TRBD2 identical over 9 bases. Per germline, CDR1 LNHDA and CDR2 SQIVND (reference sequence). V lost 4 bases and J lost 4; bases outside the gene matches: 5. This CDR3 has 14 residues. Written as DNA, the CDR3 is TGTGCCAGTAGTAACCTAGCGGGGTCGTACGAGCAGTACTTC. Protein product: CASSNLAGSYEQYF.

The chain combines TRBV11-2 with TRBJ1-1; possible D gene TRBD1, 6 bases. This CDR3 has 16 residues. Germline-derived CDR1 and CDR2 are SGHAT and FQNNGV. The V end was cut by 5 bases, the J end by 11 bases, with 27 bases between. This chain's CDR3 is CASSPQVGGRVIGAFF. The CDR3 DNA is TGTGCCAGCAGCCCACAAGTCGGGGGGCGCGTCATCGGGGCTTTCTTT.

This clone occurred many times. The chain uses TRBV7-2 and TRBJ1-2; the D gene is possibly TRBD1 (5 bases). Trimming took 0 bases from V and 4 from J, leaving 15 bases between them. Germline CDR1 reads SGHTA; CDR2 reads FQGNSA. The CDR3 loop spans 16 amino acids. This CDR3 is CASSLAVETAFYGYTF. The DNA of the CDR3 is TGTGCCAGCAGCTTAGCCGTGGAGACAGCATTCTATGGCTACACCTTC.

The J gene is TRBJ2-1, the V gene TRBV20-1; perhaps TRBD2 as D (7 bases). CDR3 length: 16 residues. The ends were cut back, 0 bases at V and 2 bases at J, with 14 bases in the middle. CDR1 DFQATT and CDR2 SNEGSKA come from the germline V gene (reference sequence). The CDR3 nucleotides are TGCAGTGCTAGAGATGGGGGCGGGAGACCCTACAATGAGCAGTTCTTC. As protein: CSARDGGGRPYNEQFF.

This clone showed up many times. The chain joins TRBV11-3 to TRBJ2-7, with D perhaps matching TRBD1 (7 bases). The CDR3 consists of 16 residues. V gave up 2 bases and J gave up 2 bases, with 16 bases separating them. From germline, CDR1 is SGHNT and CDR2 YENEEA. The CDR3 bases are TGTGCCAGCAGCTTAAGGGGGCAGGGGGGTCCCTACGAGCAGTACTTC. Its translation: CASSLRGQGGPYEQYF.